The rows below give T cell receptor beta chains drawn from one sample of a study of blood T cell repertoires in COVID-19. Profiling relied on immunoSEQ multiplex PCR, and the TCRdb table lists in-frame clones only, not all of them. The sample holds about 220,000 clones, more than 75% seen once. Material for sequencing was peripheral blood. The receptors derive from a human donor in a cohort sampled during active COVID-19. The CDR3 runs from the conserved cysteine through the conserved F or W. The order of the fields is D gene, J gene, V gene, clone size, CDR3 protein, CDR3 DNA. A D gene is named only where the DNA matches it firmly. Size values are once, few and many counts, or a class for expanded clones, and some rows have none.

. | TRBJ2-7 | TRBV28 | . | CASSQGGPTYEQYF | TGTGCCAGCAGTCAGGGGGGACCTACCTACGAGCAGTACTTC
. | TRBJ1-5 | TRBV19 | few | CASSRAGKGQPQHF | TGTGCCAGTTCTAGAGCGGGGAAGGGTCAGCCCCAGCATTTT
TRBD2 | TRBJ2-5 | TRBV7-2 | . | CASSPSGAGGETQYF | TGTGCCAGCAGCCCTAGCGGGGCGGGGGGAGAGACCCAGTACTTC
TRBD1 | TRBJ1-6 | TRBV7-6 | . | CASSPGQGVYNSPLHF | TGTGCCAGCAGCCCGGGACAGGGGGTCTATAATTCACCCCTCCACTTT
TRBD1 | TRBJ1-4 | TRBV7-9 | . | CASSLDQGAHEKLFF | TGTGCCAGCAGCTTAGACCAGGGGGCGCATGAAAAACTGTTTTTT
TRBD1 | TRBJ1-2 | TRBV7-2 | . | CASRSGTGGYGYTF | TGTGCCAGCAGATCGGGGACAGGGGGCTATGGCTACACCTTC
. | TRBJ1-2 | TRBV6-5 | . | CASSSLGGEVHYGYTF | TGTGCCAGCAGTTCCCTCGGGGGGGAGGTTCACTATGGCTACACCTTC
TRBD1 | TRBJ1-5 | TRBV19 | few | CASSYRDRDQPQHF | TGTGCCAGTAGTTACCGGGACAGAGATCAGCCCCAGCATTTT
TRBD1 | TRBJ2-6 | TRBV19 | . | CASSPQGAPSGANVLTF | TGTGCCAGTAGTCCCCAGGGGGCTCCCTCTGGGGCCAACGTCCTGACTTTC
. | TRBJ1-4 | TRBV18 | . | CASSRTAFEKLFF | TGTGCCAGCTCCCGAACAGCCTTTGAAAAACTGTTTTTT
TRBD1 | TRBJ1-1 | TRBV5-4 | . | CASSLPGQGMNTEAFF | TGTGCCAGCAGCTTGCCGGGACAGGGGATGAACACTGAAGCTTTCTTT
TRBD2 | TRBJ2-7 | TRBV4-1 | . | CASSQARSGGSYEQYF | TGCGCCAGCAGCCAAGCTCGTAGCGGGGGATCCTACGAGCAGTACTTC
TRBD1 | TRBJ1-1 | TRBV11-2 | . | CASSSHSTGGTEAFF | TGTGCCAGCAGCTCGCACTCGACAGGGGGCACTGAAGCTTTCTTT
TRBD1 | TRBJ1-4 | TRBV5-1 | . | CASSQDRAGNEKLFF | TGCGCCAGCAGCCAAGACAGGGCCGGTAATGAAAAACTGTTTTTT
. | TRBJ1-6 | TRBV28 | once | CASSLQESYNSPLHF | TGTGCCAGCAGTTTACAGGAATCCTATAATTCACCCCTCCACTTT
. | TRBJ2-1 | TRBV7-2 | . | CASSYTGTSYNEQFF | TGTGCCAGCAGCTACACCGGGACAAGTTACAATGAGCAGTTCTTC
. | TRBJ1-1 | TRBV13 | . | CASSFGAFGAFF | TGTGCCAGCAGCTTTGGGGCCTTTGGTGCTTTCTTT
TRBD1 | TRBJ2-7 | TRBV10-3 | many | CAIKGDRDSYEQYF | TGTGCCATCAAGGGGGACAGGGACTCCTACGAGCAGTACTTC
. | TRBJ2-7 | TRBV10-3 | . | CAISDRGAHSYEQYF | TGTGCCATCAGTGACCGGGGTGCCCATTCCTACGAGCAGTACTTC
TRBD2 | TRBJ2-5 | TRBV27 | few | CASRKRGADQETQYF | TGTGCCAGCAGAAAGCGGGGGGCCGACCAAGAGACCCAGTACTTC
. | TRBJ1-1 | TRBV3-1/TRBV3-2 | . | CASSRTTGGQTEAFF | TGTGCCAGCAGCAGAACGACCGGGGGGCAGACTGAAGCTTTCTTT
. | TRBJ1-1 | TRBV19 | . | CASIGLMNTEAFF | TGTGCCAGTATAGGACTGATGAACACTGAAGCTTTCTTT
. | TRBJ2-4 | TRBV3-1/TRBV3-2 | . | CASSQESLAGDIQYF | TGTGCCAGCAGCCAAGAGTCACTAGCCGGGGACATTCAGTACTTC
. | TRBJ1-2 | TRBV2 | . | CAGVNLGYTF | TGTGCCGGAGTGAATCTGGGCTACACCTTC
TRBD2 | TRBJ2-5 | TRBV4-2 | many | CASSQEGAGEETQYF | TGTGCCAGCAGCCAAGAAGGAGCGGGGGAAGAGACCCAGTACTTC